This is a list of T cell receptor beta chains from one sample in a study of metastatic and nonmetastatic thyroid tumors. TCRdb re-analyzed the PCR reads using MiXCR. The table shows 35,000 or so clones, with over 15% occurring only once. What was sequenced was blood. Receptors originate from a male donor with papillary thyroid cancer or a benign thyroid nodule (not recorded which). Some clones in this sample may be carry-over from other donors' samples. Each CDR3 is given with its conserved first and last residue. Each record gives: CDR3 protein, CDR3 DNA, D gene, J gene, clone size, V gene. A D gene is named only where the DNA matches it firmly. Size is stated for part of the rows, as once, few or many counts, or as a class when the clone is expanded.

CASSLGPVGSGAQPQHF | TGTGCCAGCAGCTTAGGTCCGGTGGGCTCGGGCGCGCAGCCCCAGCATTTT | . | TRBJ1-5 | . | TRBV11-2
CASSFDRGIDGYTF | TGTGCCAGCAGCTTCGACAGGGGCATTGATGGCTACACCTTC | TRBD1 | TRBJ1-2 | many | TRBV7-9
CASSFSGTGNYEQYF | TGTGCCAGCAGTTTTTCCGGGACAGGGAACTACGAGCAGTACTTC | TRBD1 | TRBJ2-7 | many | TRBV27
CASSFGGDGYTF | TGTGCCAGCAGTTTCGGGGGGGATGGCTACACCTTC | . | TRBJ1-2 | . | TRBV28
CASSAETSPISTDTQYF | TGTGCCAGCAGCGCGGAGACTAGCCCCATTAGCACAGATACGCAGTATTTT | TRBD2 | TRBJ2-3 | many | TRBV9
CASSLLGVNEQFF | TGTGCCAGCTCACTCCTAGGGGTCAATGAGCAGTTCTTC | . | TRBJ2-1 | many | TRBV18
CASSQEAGTLTDTQYF | TGTGCCAGCAGCCAAGAGGCGGGGACCCTCACAGATACGCAGTATTTT | . | TRBJ2-3 | . | TRBV14
CASNLAGFGGNTEAFF | TGTGCCAGCAATCTTGCAGGATTCGGGGGGAATACTGAAGCTTTCTTT | . | TRBJ1-1 | many | TRBV6-1
CASRGDRLAYGYTF | TGTGCCAGCAGGGGGGACAGATTAGCTTATGGCTACACCTTC | TRBD1 | TRBJ1-2 | few | TRBV6-1
CASSLMGVGNTEAFF | TGTGCCAGCAGCTTGATGGGAGTCGGGAACACTGAAGCTTTCTTT | . | TRBJ1-1 | many | TRBV5-4
CASTLREGLRGTDTQYF | TGTGCCAGCACTTTACGGGAGGGCCTTAGAGGCACAGATACGCAGTATTTT | TRBD2 | TRBJ2-3 | many | TRBV9
CASSETSGGSNEQFF | TGTGCCAGCAGTGAGACTAGCGGGGGGAGCAATGAGCAGTTCTTC | TRBD2 | TRBJ2-1 | . | TRBV6-1
CASSLWQAGTDTQYF | TGTGCCAGCAGCTTGTGGCAGGCCGGCACAGATACGCAGTATTTT | . | TRBJ2-3 | . | TRBV5-4
CASSQDLRLYNEQFF | TGTGCCAGCAGCCAAGATCTGAGACTCTACAATGAGCAGTTCTTC | . | TRBJ2-1 | . | TRBV3-1
CASSLGDQQFF | TGTGCCAGCAGCTTAGGGGACCAGCAGTTCTTC | . | TRBJ2-1 | many | TRBV11-3
CATSEASKDTQYF | TGTGCCACGAGCGAGGCCTCTAAAGATACGCAGTATTTT | . | TRBJ2-3 | . | TRBV15
CASSLSHGRTRYEQYF | TGTGCCAGCAGCTTGTCACACGGGAGAACTCGGTACGAGCAGTACTTC | . | TRBJ2-7 | many | TRBV5-4
CASSLGQAEQYF | TGTGCCAGCAGCTTAGGACAGGCCGAGCAGTACTTC | . | TRBJ2-7 | few | TRBV7-6
CASSTVQGFGNEQFF | TGTGCCAGCAGTACGGTACAGGGGTTCGGGAATGAGCAGTTCTTC | TRBD1 | TRBJ2-1 | . | TRBV6-1
CASSLQGAVGTEAFF | TGCGCCAGCAGCCTACAGGGGGCAGTGGGCACTGAAGCTTTCTTT | TRBD1 | TRBJ1-1 | many | TRBV5-1
CASSEYRGSYTF | TGTGCCAGCAGTGAATACAGGGGATCCTACACCTTC | . | TRBJ1-2 | many | TRBV25-1